This entry lists 31 T cell receptor beta chains sequenced from one sample in a study of CD8+CD57+ T cells in acquired aplastic anemia. Patients sequenced had flow cytometry evidence of CD8+CD57+ cell expansion. Both TCR beta VDJ combination and CDR3 sequence profiling were carried out. Genomic DNA was the template for this profiling. In TCRdb, the reads were re-called with MiXCR into one record per CDR3 protein. This sample has 100,000 to 150,000 distinct CDR3 sequences, with approximately 36% found just once. Source material: sorted CD4+, CD8+, or CD8+CD57+ T cells (not recorded which) from PBMCs. The receptors were gathered from a human donor with aplastic anemia.

This clonotype was counted ten times or more. The CDR3 reads CATSRDGLAGGQGGELFF. The CDR3 nucleotides are TGTGCCACCAGCAGAGATGGACTAGCGGGGGGGCAGGGCGGGGAGCTGTTTTTT. This chain connects TRBV15 to TRBJ2-2, with TRBD2 identical over 15 bases. The germline CDR1 and CDR2 sequences are LNHNV and YYDKDF (reference sequence). The V and J ends lost 0 bases and 7 bases, in that order; junction bases with no gene match: 6. This CDR3 contains 18 residues.

This clonotype was observed a single time. This chain links TRBV7-2 with TRBJ1-2; D gene uncertain. V gave up 1 base and J gave up 7 bases, with 10 bases separating them. The length of the CDR3 is 13 residues. Germline CDR1 is SGHTA and CDR2 is FQGNSA. CDR3 residues: CASSLGPGVGYTF. The CDR3 DNA reads TGTGCCAGCAGCTTAGGGCCTGGGGTTGGCTACACCTTC. The entire variable domain, with the rest obtained from reference TRBV7-2 and TRBJ1-2, is as follows: GAGVSQSPSNKVTEKGKDVELRCDPISGHTALYWYRQSLGQGLEFLIYFQGNSAPDKSGLPSDRFSAERTGGSVSTLTIQRTQQEDSAVYLCASSLGPGVGYTFGSGTRLTVV.

This clonotype was seen repeatedly, ten times or more. The chain recombines TRBV5-5 with TRBJ1-1, with D perhaps matching TRBD1 (5 bases). CDR1 SGHKS and CDR2 YYEKEE come from the germline V gene (reference sequence). The CDR3 has 14 amino acids. V was shortened by 5 bases and J by 2 bases, with 13 bases between the two germline ends. This chain's CDR3 is CASRWQGGNTEAFF. The CDR3 nucleotides are TGTGCCAGCAGGTGGCAGGGAGGTAACACTGAAGCTTTCTTT.

This chain links TRBV7-8 with TRBJ2-1, with 7 bases identical to TRBD2. The CDR3 contains 13 residues. Germline values: CDR1 SGHVS, CDR2 FQNEAQ. Germline trimming cut 11 bases from V and 10 bases from J; bases unmatched to any gene: 14. The CDR3 loop reads CAGQGEGGDEQFF. As DNA, the CDR3 is TGTGCCGGGCAAGGGGAGGGAGGGGACGAGCAGTTCTTC.

Ten or more counts support this clonotype. This chain joins TRBV11-2 and TRBJ2-5; D uncertain. V was trimmed by 5 bases and J by 0 bases, leaving 7 bases between them. CDR1 is SGHAT, CDR2 FQNNGV, per germline. The CDR3 loop spans 13 amino acids. The CDR3 sequence is CASSPGNQETQYF. CDR3 DNA sequence: TGTGCCAGCAGCCCCGGCAACCAAGAGACCCAGTACTTC. The whole variable domain, remainder taken from reference TRBV11-2 and TRBJ2-5, is EAGVAQSPRYKIIEKRQSVAFWCNPISGHATLYWYQQILGQGPKLLIQFQNNGVVDDSQLPKDRFSAERLKGVDSTLKIQPAKLEDSAVYLCASSPGNQETQYFGPGTRLLVL.

Ten or more counts support this clonotype. This rearrangement joins TRBV19 to TRBJ2-1, with 10 nucleotides matching TRBD2. The CDR3 is made up of 17 amino acids. Germline CDR1 and CDR2: LNHDA and SQIVND (reference sequence). Germline trimming cut 5 bases from V and 4 bases from J; bases unmatched to any gene: 11. The CDR3 spells CASSWDLGAGGYNEQFF. The CDR3 DNA reads as TGTGCCAGTAGTTGGGATTTAGGAGCGGGGGGGTACAATGAGCAGTTCTTC.

The V gene is TRBV15, the J gene TRBJ2-3; TRBD2 aligns across 8 bases. The junction had 5 bases not matched to a gene; V was cut back by 3 bases and J by 0 bases. The CDR3 runs to 16 residues. CDR1 is LNHNV, CDR2 YYDKDF, per germline (reference sequence). The CDR3 DNA follows: TGTGCCACCAGCAGCTGGATAGCGGGGAGCACAGATACGCAGTATTTT. Protein product: CATSSWIAGSTDTQYF.

In regard to this clonotype: Being one base from a much bigger clone, this may be a read error. The chain carries TRBV12-3 or TRBV12-4 and TRBJ2-6, with 8 positions matching TRBD1. There are 16 residues in the CDR3. CDR3 sequence (DNA): TGTGCCAGCAGGAGTCACAGGGGGGCTGGGGCCAACGTCCCGACTTTC. Its protein product is CASRSHRGAGANVPTF.

This clonotype was seen at least ten times. The CDR3 DNA follows: TGTGCCACCAGTGATTTAGCGTGGACCCAGTACTTC. Amino acid sequence: CATSDLAWTQYF. The chain joins TRBV24-1 to TRBJ2-5; no clear D gene. V was pared by 1 base and J by 7 bases, with 6 bases between. The CDR3 runs 12 residues. Germline loops: CDR1 KGHDR, CDR2 SFDVKD.

The chain has TRBV7-6 and TRBJ1-3; D gene uncertain. The CDR3 spans 15 residues. Trimming stripped 2 bases from V and 2 bases from J, with 10 bases between. Germline V CDR1 and CDR2: SGHVS, FNYEAQ. CDR3 bases: TGTGCCAGCAGCTTATTGGGAGGCACTGGAAACACCATATATTTT. Protein product: CASSLLGGTGNTIYF.

J is TRBJ1-1 and V is TRBV10-3; 9 nucleotides align to TRBD1. V was pared by 6 bases and J by 6 bases, with 11 bases of the junction left unmatched. This CDR3 has 15 residues. CDR1 ENHRY and CDR2 SYGVKD come from the germline V gene. The CDR3 here is CAIRGQGSELAEAFF. The CDR3 DNA sequence: TGTGCCATCAGGGGACAGGGAAGTGAGTTGGCTGAAGCTTTCTTT.

This clonotype appeared many times. The chain is built from TRBV6-1 and TRBJ2-1, with D unresolved. CDR3 length: 16 residues. V shed 5 bases and J shed 6 bases, with 20 bases lying between them. Germline V CDR1 and CDR2: MNHNS, SASEGT. CDR3: CASSPPPFLGINEQFF. In nucleotides, the CDR3 is TGTGCCAGCAGTCCCCCTCCCTTCCTCGGCATCAATGAGCAGTTCTTC.

This clonotype was found many times. The V call is TRBV6-1, the J call TRBJ1-6; 7 nucleotides match TRBD1. The length of the CDR3 is 16 residues. Germline V gene sequence: CDR1 MNHNS, CDR2 SASEGT. Unmatched junction bases numbered 11, after V lost 7 bases and J lost 5 bases. Here the CDR3 reads CASTRGAGIHNSPLHF. CDR3 in DNA: TGTGCCAGCACCAGGGGGGCGGGGATCCATAATTCACCCCTCCACTTT.

This CDR3 is CASSPTADSSDGRYTF. CDR3 sequence (DNA): TGTGCCAGCAGCCCTACGGCGGACAGTAGCGATGGTCGCTACACCTTC. This chain links TRBV14 with TRBJ1-2; the D gene is possibly TRBD1 (6 bases). The CDR3 covers 16 residues. Germline V gives CDR1 SGHDN, CDR2 FVKESK. Between the trimmed V and J ends, which lost 4 bases and 9 bases, there was a span of 24 bases.

This clonotype was seen repeatedly, ten times or more. The chain carries TRBV10-3 and TRBJ2-3; TRBD2 matches at 16 bases. The junction had 7 bases not matched to a gene; V was cut back by 10 bases and J by 3 bases. The germline gives CDR1 ENHRY, CDR2 SYGVKD. CDR3 length: 16 residues. CDR3: CATGTSGGAGTDTQYF. The CDR3, as DNA: TGTGCCACCGGGACTAGCGGGGGGGCCGGGACAGATACGCAGTATTTT.

This clonotype was detected ten times or more. The chain couples TRBV4-1 to TRBJ1-2; D is uncertain. Trimming took off 7 bases at V and 1 base at J, with 10 bases between the two ends. The CDR3 sequence is 13 residues long. Germline V CDR1 and CDR2: MGHRA, YSYEKL. The CDR3 reads CASTADLNYGYTF. For the CDR3, the DNA is TGCGCCAGCACCGCAGACCTTAACTATGGCTACACCTTC.

In the case of this clonotype: A single base separates this from a much larger clone, so it may be a read error. The conserved phenylalanine or tryptophan normally closing the CDR3 is absent here, so this likely arose from a read error. This chain uses TRBV7-8 with TRBJ1-5; 8 bases match TRBD1. The junction had 9 bases not matched to a gene; V was cut back by 5 bases and J by 3 bases. The CDR3 runs to 16 residues. The germline V gene encodes CDR1 SGHVS and CDR2 FQNEAQ. This chain's CDR3 is CASSRFRTGPNQPQHS. The CDR3, as DNA: TGTGCCAGCAGCCGATTTAGGACAGGGCCCAATCAGCCCCAGCATTCT.

A word on this clonotype: Possible read error: a much larger clone is one base away. This chain connects TRBV4-2 to TRBJ1-4; TRBD1 matches 7 bases. Per germline, CDR1 LGHNA and CDR2 YNFKEQ. This CDR3 has 17 residues. The CDR3 coding sequence is TGTGCCAGCAGCCAGCCACAGGGGCTAGAAACTAATGAAAAACTGCTTTTT. Its translation is CASSQPQGLETNEKLLF.

CDR3 bases: TGTGCCAGCAGCCGCAAGCGGTTCGCACTAGCTGAGCAGTTCTTC. As protein: CASSRKRFALAEQFF. This chain links TRBV7-8 with TRBJ2-1; perhaps TRBD2 as D (6 bases). Trimming removed 5 bases at V and 9 bases at J, with 20 bases between. The CDR3 consists of 15 residues. Germline V gives CDR1 SGHVS, CDR2 FQNEAQ.

This clonotype was seen repeatedly, ten times or more. The chain combines TRBV20-1 with TRBJ1-4, with no clear D. The germline V gene encodes CDR1 DFQATT and CDR2 SNEGSKA (reference sequence). Trimming took 0 bases from V and 0 from J, leaving 11 bases between them. CDR3 length: 16 residues. The CDR3 coding sequence is TGCAGTGCTAGAGATCTAGGGTTTTCAACTAATGAAAAACTGTTTTTT. Residues: CSARDLGFSTNEKLFF.

The DNA for the CDR3 is TGTGCCACCAGCAGAGATCGGGACAGAAGCACAGATACGCAGTATTTT. Protein product: CATSRDRDRSTDTQYF. The chain combines TRBV15 with TRBJ2-3; 7 bases match TRBD1. This CDR3 has 16 residues. Germline V gene lookup returns CDR1 LNHNV and CDR2 YYDKDF (reference sequence). The ends lost 0 bases at V and 0 bases at J; junction bases unmatched: 3.

This clonotype was counted at least ten times. The chain has TRBV5-1 and TRBJ2-5; 9 bases are a match to TRBD2. V gave up 2 bases and J gave up 0 bases; unmatched junction bases: 5. Germline CDR1 SGHRS, CDR2 YFSETQ. CDR3 length equals 16 residues. The CDR3 region has the DNA TGCGCCAGCAGCTTTCGAGTAGCGGGGGACCAAGAGACCCAGTACTTC. It yields the protein CASSFRVAGDQETQYF.

The chain couples TRBV30 to TRBJ2-2; D may be TRBD2 (5 bases). The CDR3 is 16 amino acids. Per the germline V gene, CDR1 is GTSNPN and CDR2 is SVGIG (reference sequence). The V end was cut by 2 bases, the J end by 1 base, with 14 bases between. CDR3 in DNA: TGTGCCTGGAGTAGAGAGTTCGGGGTGAACACCGGGGAGCTGTTTTTT. Residues: CAWSREFGVNTGELFF. The full variable domain, its missing parts supplied by reference TRBV30 and TRBJ2-2, is SQTIHQWPATLVQPVGSPLSLECTVEGTSNPNLYWYRQAAGRGLQLLFYSVGIGQISSEVPQNLSASRPQDRQFILSSKKLLLSDSGFYLCAWSREFGVNTGELFFGEGSRLTVL.

The sample holds many counts of this clonotype. The V call is TRBV19, the J call TRBJ2-3, with D perhaps matching TRBD2 (6 bases). CDR1 is LNHDA and CDR2 is SQIVND in the germline V gene (reference sequence). CDR3 length: 15 residues. The V end was cut by 5 bases, the J end by 4 bases, with 16 bases between. This CDR3 reads CASSPGLHSADTQYF. In DNA form, the CDR3 reads TGTGCCAGTAGTCCGGGACTCCATTCCGCAGATACGCAGTATTTT.

This clonotype was observed at least ten times. The chain combines TRBV19 with TRBJ1-2, with a possible D match to TRBD1 (6 bases). CDR1 and CDR2 (germline): LNHDA, SQIVND (reference sequence). V was shortened by 5 bases and J by 1 base, with 11 bases between the two germline ends. The CDR3 is made up of 14 amino acids. This CDR3 is CASSPRDINYGYTF. In DNA, the CDR3 is TGTGCCAGTAGTCCCCGGGACATTAACTATGGCTACACCTTC.

As regards this clonotype: A much larger clone lies one base from this, so it may be a read error. The chain combines TRBV4-1 with TRBJ1-4, with TRBD1 matching over 7 bases. Germline V gene data show CDR1 as MGHRA and CDR2 as YSYEKL. This CDR3 spans 16 amino acids. After removal of 5 bases from V and 0 bases from J, the junction contained 6 bases not matched to a gene. The CDR3 bases are TGCGCCAGCAGCTGGGGACAGACGCCAACTAATGAAAAACTGTTTTTT. This codes for CASSWGQTPTNEKLFF.

This rearrangement joins TRBV2 to TRBJ2-1, with 7 bases lining up with TRBD1. The CDR3 is 12 amino acids. The germline V gene has CDR1 SNHLY and CDR2 FYNNEI. The V and J ends lost 10 bases and 9 bases, in that order; junction bases with no gene match: 9. The CDR3 loop reads CAIQQGFGEQFF. The CDR3 DNA reads as TGTGCCATTCAACAGGGGTTCGGTGAGCAGTTCTTC.

The chain employs TRBV10-3 and TRBJ2-6; D is uncertain. This CDR3 region has 14 residues. Trimming took 0 bases from V and 4 from J, leaving 4 bases between them. Germline values: CDR1 ENHRY, CDR2 SYGVKD. The CDR3, as DNA: TGTGCCATCAGTGAGTCGAAAGGGGCCAACGTCCTGACTTTC. Amino acid sequence: CAISESKGANVLTF.

This clonotype occurred many times. The gene calls are TRBV5-6 and TRBJ2-5, with 7 bases aligning to TRBD1. V gave up 5 bases and J gave up 5 bases; unmatched junction bases: 6. The V gene's germline CDR1 is SGHDT and CDR2 YYEEEE. The CDR3 has 13 amino acids. The CDR3 sequence is CASRTVTGETQYF. DNA for the CDR3: TGTGCCAGCAGGACGGTGACAGGGGAGACCCAGTACTTC.

With regard to this clonotype: A single base separates this from a much larger clone, so it may be a read error. This chain joins TRBV20-1 and TRBJ1-1; a weak D match, TRBD1 (5 bases). Germline-derived CDR1 and CDR2 are DFQATT and SNEGSKA (reference sequence). The CDR3 runs to 15 residues. The CDR3 DNA is TGCAGTGCCAGTAGTTGGGGACGCAAGAACACTGAAGCTTCCTTT. It encodes CSASSWGRKNTEASF.

In the case of this clonotype: A much larger clonotype is one base distant, so this may be a read error. The chain couples TRBV9 to TRBJ2-3; 10 nucleotides line up with TRBD2. Germline V gene sequence: CDR1 SGDLS, CDR2 YYNGEE. The CDR3 totals 17 residues. CDR3 in amino acids: CAGSVSLAGASTDTQYF. DNA for the CDR3: TGTGCCGGCAGCGTTAGTCTAGCGGGGGCCAGCACAGATACGCAGTATTTT.